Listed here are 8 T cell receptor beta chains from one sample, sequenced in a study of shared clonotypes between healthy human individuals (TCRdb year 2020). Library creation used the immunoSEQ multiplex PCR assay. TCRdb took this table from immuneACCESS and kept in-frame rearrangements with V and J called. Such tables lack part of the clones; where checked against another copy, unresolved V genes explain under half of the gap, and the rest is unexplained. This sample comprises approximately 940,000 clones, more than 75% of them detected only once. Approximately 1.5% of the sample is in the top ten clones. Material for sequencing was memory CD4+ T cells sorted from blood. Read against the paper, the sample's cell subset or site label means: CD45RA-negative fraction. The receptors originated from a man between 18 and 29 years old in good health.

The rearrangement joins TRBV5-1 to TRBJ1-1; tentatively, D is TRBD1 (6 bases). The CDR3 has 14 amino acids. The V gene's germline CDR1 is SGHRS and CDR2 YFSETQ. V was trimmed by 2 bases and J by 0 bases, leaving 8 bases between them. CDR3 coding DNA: TGCGCCAGCAGCTTTGGACAGATGAACACTGAAGCTTTCTTT. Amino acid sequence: CASSFGQMNTEAFF.

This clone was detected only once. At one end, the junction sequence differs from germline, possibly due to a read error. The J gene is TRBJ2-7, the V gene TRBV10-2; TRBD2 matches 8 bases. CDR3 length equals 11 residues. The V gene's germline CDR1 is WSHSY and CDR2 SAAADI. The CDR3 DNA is TGCGCCAGCAGTGAGTCCGGGACTAGTCAATTC. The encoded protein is CASSESGTSQF.

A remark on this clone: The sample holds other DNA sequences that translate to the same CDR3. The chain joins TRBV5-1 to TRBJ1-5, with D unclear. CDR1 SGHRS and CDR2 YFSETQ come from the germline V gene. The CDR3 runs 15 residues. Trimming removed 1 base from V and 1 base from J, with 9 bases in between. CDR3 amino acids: CASSLSGESNQPQHF. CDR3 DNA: TGCGCCAGCAGCTTGTCCGGGGAAAGCAATCAGCCCCAGCATTTT. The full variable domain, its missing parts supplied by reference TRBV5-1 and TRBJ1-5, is KAGVTQTPRYLIKTRGQQVTLSCSPISGHRSVSWYQQTPGQGLQFLFEYFSETQRNKGNFPGRFSGRQFSNSRSEMNVSTLELGDSALYLCASSLSGESNQPQHFGDGTRLSIL.

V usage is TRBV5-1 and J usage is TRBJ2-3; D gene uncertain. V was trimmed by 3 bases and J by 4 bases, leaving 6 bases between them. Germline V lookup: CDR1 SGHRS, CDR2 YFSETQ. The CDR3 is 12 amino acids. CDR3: CASSSVADTQYF. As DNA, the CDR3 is TGCGCCAGCAGCTCGGTCGCAGATACGCAGTATTTT. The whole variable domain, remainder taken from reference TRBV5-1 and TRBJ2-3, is KAGVTQTPRYLIKTRGQQVTLSCSPISGHRSVSWYQQTPGQGLQFLFEYFSETQRNKGNFPGRFSGRQFSNSRSEMNVSTLELGDSALYLCASSSVADTQYFGPGTRLTVL.

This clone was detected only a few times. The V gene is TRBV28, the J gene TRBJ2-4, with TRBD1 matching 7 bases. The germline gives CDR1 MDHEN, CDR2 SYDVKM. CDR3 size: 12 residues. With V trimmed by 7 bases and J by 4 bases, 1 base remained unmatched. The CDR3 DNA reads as TGTGCCAGCATGGGACAGAAAAACATTCAGTACTTC. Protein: CASMGQKNIQYF.

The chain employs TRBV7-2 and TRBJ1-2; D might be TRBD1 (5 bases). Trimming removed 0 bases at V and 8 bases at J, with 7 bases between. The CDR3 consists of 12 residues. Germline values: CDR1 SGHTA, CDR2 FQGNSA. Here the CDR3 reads CASSLAGLGYTF. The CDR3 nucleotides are TGTGCCAGCAGCTTAGCGGGGCTGGGCTACACCTTC.

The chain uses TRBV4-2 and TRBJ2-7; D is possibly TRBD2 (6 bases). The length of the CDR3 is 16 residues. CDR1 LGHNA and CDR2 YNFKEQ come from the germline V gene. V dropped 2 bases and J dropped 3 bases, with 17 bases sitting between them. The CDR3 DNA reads TGTGCCAGCAGCCAAACTAGCACCGGTACATACTACGAGCAGTACTTC. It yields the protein CASSQTSTGTYYEQYF.

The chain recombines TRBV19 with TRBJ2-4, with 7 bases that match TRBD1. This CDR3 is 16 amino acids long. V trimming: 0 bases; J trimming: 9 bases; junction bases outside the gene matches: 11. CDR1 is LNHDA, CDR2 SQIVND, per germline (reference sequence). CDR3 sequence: CASSIEGRQGFGIQYF. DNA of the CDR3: TGTGCCAGTAGTATAGAGGGGCGACAGGGTTTTGGCATTCAGTACTTC.